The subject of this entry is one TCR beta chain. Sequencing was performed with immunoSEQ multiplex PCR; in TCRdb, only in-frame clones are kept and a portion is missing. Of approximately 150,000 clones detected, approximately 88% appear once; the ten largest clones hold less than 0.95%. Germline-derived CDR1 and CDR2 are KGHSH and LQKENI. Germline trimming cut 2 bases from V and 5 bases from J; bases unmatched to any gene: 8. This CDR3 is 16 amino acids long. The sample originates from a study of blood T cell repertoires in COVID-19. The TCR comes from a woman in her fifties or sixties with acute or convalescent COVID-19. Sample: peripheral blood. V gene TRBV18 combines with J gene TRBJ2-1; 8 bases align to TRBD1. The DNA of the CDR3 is TGTGCCAGCTCACCATCGCTGACAGGGGCTAACAATGAGCAGTTCTTC. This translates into CASSPSLTGANNEQFF.